This T cell receptor (beta chain) emerged from a study of human T cells and chemical hapten exposure. Time point in this sample: patch test 2, 6 weeks after DPC sensitization. Treatment defined: therapeutic diphenylcyclopropenone sensitization with weekly scalp DPC. TCRdb itself ran the RACE reads through MiXCR, one entry per CDR3 protein. The table shows over 70,000 distinct CDR3 sequences, with 8.5% occurring only once. Germline V gives CDR1 MNHEY, CDR2 SVGAGI. This CDR3 spans 14 amino acids. V gave up 6 bases and J gave up 9 bases, with 18 bases separating them. The rearrangement links TRBV6-5 to TRBJ2-1; perhaps D is TRBD1 or TRBD2 (5 bases each). Here the sequenced sample was whole blood, taken in connection with sensitization to the hapten diphenylcyclopropenone (DPC). The receptor was isolated from a woman aged 45 to 65 with alopecia areata. Some clones in this sample may be carry-over from other donors' samples. The CDR3 DNA sequence: TGTGCCAGCAGACCCCTCGGGGCGCGTACTGAGCAGTTCTTC. Protein: CASRPLGARTEQFF.